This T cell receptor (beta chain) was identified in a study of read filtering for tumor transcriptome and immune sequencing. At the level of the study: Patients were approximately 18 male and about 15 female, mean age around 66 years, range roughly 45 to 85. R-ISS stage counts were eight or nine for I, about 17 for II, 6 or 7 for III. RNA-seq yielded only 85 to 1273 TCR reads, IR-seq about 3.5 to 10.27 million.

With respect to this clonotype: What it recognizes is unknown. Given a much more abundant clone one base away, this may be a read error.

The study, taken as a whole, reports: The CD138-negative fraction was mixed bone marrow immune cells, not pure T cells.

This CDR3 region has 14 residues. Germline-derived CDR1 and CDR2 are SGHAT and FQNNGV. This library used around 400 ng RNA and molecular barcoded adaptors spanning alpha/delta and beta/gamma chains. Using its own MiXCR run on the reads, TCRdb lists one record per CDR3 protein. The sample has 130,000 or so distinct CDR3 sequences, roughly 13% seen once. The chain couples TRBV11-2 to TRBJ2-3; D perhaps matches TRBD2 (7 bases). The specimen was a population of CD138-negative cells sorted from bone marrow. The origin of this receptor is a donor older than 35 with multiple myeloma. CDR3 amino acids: CASSLAGGQRTRYF. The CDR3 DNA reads TGTGCCAGCAGCTTAGCGGGGGGCCAGCGGACGCGGTATTTT.